These 25 T cell receptor beta chains were sequenced from one sample in a study of regulatory T cells in long-lasting Graves disease. Building of the TCR beta libraries involved iRepertoire HTBI primers and Arm-PCR of CDR3 regions. TCRdb re-called the multiplex PCR reads through MiXCR, storing one row per CDR3 protein. The sample holds over 350,000 distinct CDR3 sequences, 20% to 25% seen once. Time point denoted: persistent/refractory GD, antithyroid drugs over 5 years with positive TRAb. PBMC RNA served as the TCR library source. The starting material was peripheral blood mononuclear cells (PBMCs), obtained when the disease was refractory, from a patient treated with antithyroid drugs. The receptors were sampled from a female donor with Graves disease.

This clonotype appeared a few times. This sequence joins TRBV27 and TRBJ2-6, with 8 positions matching TRBD1. The CDR3 runs to 17 residues. The ends lost 5 bases at V and 0 bases at J; junction bases unmatched: 6. The V gene's germline CDR1 is MNHEY and CDR2 SMNVEV (reference sequence). In nucleotides, the CDR3 is TGTGCCAGCAGTCACAGGGGGGTATACTCTGGGGCCAACGTCCTGACTTTC. It specifies CASSHRGVYSGANVLTF.

This clonotype was detected ten times or more. This chain uses TRBV28 with TRBJ2-5, with a tentative D call TRBD1 (6 bases). The V end was cut by 2 bases, the J end by 5 bases, with 18 bases between. Germline V gene lookup returns CDR1 MDHEN and CDR2 SYDVKM. The CDR3 extends over 16 amino acids. This CDR3 reads CASSLQRQDPRETQYF. As DNA, the CDR3 is TGTGCCAGCAGTTTACAACGACAGGACCCCCGGGAGACCCAGTACTTC.

In its sample, this clonotype was seen many times. The chain recombines TRBV2 with TRBJ1-4; 9 bases fit TRBD1. The germline V gene has CDR1 SNHLY and CDR2 FYNNEI. This CDR3 is 14 amino acids long. Trimming took 7 bases from V and 5 from J; bases not matched to a gene: 5. The DNA of the CDR3 is TGTGCCAGCACCATCGACAGGGGGAATGAAAAACTGTTTTTT. This translates into CASTIDRGNEKLFF.

The V gene is TRBV6-1, the J gene TRBJ2-7; D possibly corresponds to TRBD1 (5 bases). V lost 5 bases and J 3 bases, leaving 17 bases between the germline ends. The CDR3 runs 15 residues. Germline-derived CDR1 and CDR2 are MNHNS and SASEGT. CDR3 loop: CASSPRRVSIYEQYF. The CDR3 DNA reads as TGTGCCAGCAGTCCGCGCAGGGTATCCATCTACGAGCAGTACTTC.

A few counts support this clonotype. This chain connects TRBV7-8 to TRBJ1-2, with D possibly matching TRBD1 (6 bases). The CDR3 contains 16 residues. The V and J ends lost 5 bases and 3 bases respectively, with 19 bases between them. Looked up from germline, CDR1 is SGHVS and CDR2 is FQNEAQ. CDR3 residues: CASSLIDPTGYYGYTF. CDR3 bases: TGTGCCAGCAGCCTAATCGACCCGACAGGCTACTATGGCTACACCTTC.

The chain joins TRBV12-3 or TRBV12-4 to TRBJ2-7; D is perhaps TRBD2 (7 bases). V gave up 5 bases and J gave up 0 bases, with 14 bases separating them. This CDR3 spans 15 amino acids. DNA of the CDR3: TGTGCCAGCAGTGATTTGGGGGGGGCCTCCTACGAGCAGTACTTC. Its protein product is CASSDLGGASYEQYF.

This clonotype occurred a few times. The chain carries TRBV6-2 or TRBV6-3 and TRBJ1-1; 7 bases align to TRBD1. Germline trimming cut 2 bases from V and 11 bases from J; bases unmatched to any gene: 2. Germline-derived CDR1 and CDR2 are MNHEY and SVGEGT. This CDR3 is 11 amino acids long. The CDR3 loop is CASSYGQAAFF. CDR3 in DNA: TGTGCCAGCAGTTACGGACAGGCGGCTTTCTTT.

This clonotype has only a few counts. The V call is TRBV30, the J call TRBJ1-4, with TRBD1 matching over 9 bases. The V segment lost 1 base and the J segment 2 bases; nucleotides outside the gene matches: 5. Germline values: CDR1 GTSNPN, CDR2 SVGIG (reference sequence). This CDR3 spans 16 amino acids. The CDR3 region has the DNA TGTGCCTGGAGTGGGGGACAGGGTTCGACTAATGAAAAACTGTTTTTT. Protein product: CAWSGGQGSTNEKLFF.

This clonotype was detected ten times or more. This rearrangement joins TRBV12-3 or TRBV12-4 to TRBJ2-5; no firm D call. V dropped 3 bases and J dropped 5 bases, with 7 bases sitting between them. The CDR3 covers 12 residues. CDR3 coding DNA: TGTGCCAGCAGTTTTGTTTGGGAGACCCAGTACTTC. Translation: CASSFVWETQYF.

The sample holds a few counts of this clonotype. The chain is built from TRBV15 and TRBJ2-7; D may match TRBD1 or TRBD2 (8 bases each). This CDR3 is 15 amino acids long. CDR1 and CDR2 (germline): LNHNV, YYDKDF (reference sequence). The ends were cut back, 4 bases at V and 6 bases at J, with 19 bases in the middle. The CDR3 sequence: CATSTRTGSGSEQYF. As DNA, the CDR3 is TGTGCCACCAGCACCCGGACAGGGAGCGGGAGCGAGCAGTACTTC.

The gene calls are TRBV20-1 and TRBJ1-2; TRBD1 might be the D (5 bases). V gave up 6 bases and J gave up 8 bases, with 16 bases separating them. Germline-derived CDR1 and CDR2 are DFQATT and SNEGSKA (reference sequence). This CDR3 spans 12 amino acids. The chain's CDR3 is CSASDSKGGYTF. The CDR3 nucleotides read TGCAGTGCCTCTGACAGTAAGGGAGGCTACACCTTC.

This clonotype has only a few counts. This rearrangement joins TRBV7-2 to TRBJ1-2; D gene ambiguous. V lost 6 bases, J lost 3 bases, and 5 bases lay in between. The CDR3 runs to 11 residues. CDR1 SGHTA and CDR2 FQGNSA come from the germline V gene. In nucleotides, the CDR3 is TGTGCCAGCAGGTCGGACTATGGCTACACCTTC. Its protein product is CASRSDYGYTF.

This clonotype was detected ten times or more. J is TRBJ2-7 and V is TRBV12-3 or TRBV12-4; 7 bases fit TRBD1. This CDR3 comprises 14 residues. The J segment lost 2 bases and the V segment lost 4 bases, leaving 5 bases of the junction unmatched. DNA of the CDR3: TGTGCCAGCAGTTCTATAGGGGGCACCTACGAGCAGTACTTC. Translation gives CASSSIGGTYEQYF.

This clonotype occurred a few times. The rearrangement links TRBV20-1 to TRBJ2-2, with 10 bases that match TRBD2. Germline trimming cut 0 bases from V and 6 bases from J; bases unmatched to any gene: 16. The CDR3 length is 19 residues. Germline V gene data show CDR1 as DFQATT and CDR2 as SNEGSKA (reference sequence). The CDR3 DNA reads as TGCAGTGCTAGAGATCTGGGCGCTAGCGGGAGAGCAGGGCCCGGGGAGCTGTTTTTT. This encodes CSARDLGASGRAGPGELFF.

In this sample, this clonotype turned up many times. The chain couples TRBV27 to TRBJ1-4, with 7 bases fitting TRBD1. The CDR3 extends over 15 amino acids. Germline V gives CDR1 MNHEY, CDR2 SMNVEV (reference sequence). With V trimmed by 5 bases and J by 3 bases, 6 bases remained unmatched. DNA of the CDR3: TGTGCCAGCAGTCCAACAGGGGCAGCTAATGAAAAACTGTTTTTT. Its translation: CASSPTGAANEKLFF.

This clonotype was detected many times. This sequence joins TRBV30 and TRBJ1-4; D uncertain. Germline V lookup: CDR1 GTSNPN, CDR2 SVGIG (reference sequence). The V gene lost 3 bases and the J gene lost 5 bases, with 7 bases spanning the gap. This CDR3 contains 12 residues. This CDR3 reads CAWRTGNEKLFF. DNA of the CDR3: TGTGCCTGGAGGACGGGAAATGAAAAACTGTTTTTT.

This chain connects TRBV7-9 to TRBJ2-7; D remains unclear. This CDR3 comprises 13 residues. The germline V gene has CDR1 SEHNR and CDR2 FQNEAQ (reference sequence). V was clipped by 0 bases and J by 2 bases, with 5 bases between them. As DNA, the CDR3 is TGTGCCAGCAGCTTAGCTACAGCCTACGAGCAGTACTTC. Encoded protein: CASSLATAYEQYF. The full variable domain, rest sourced from reference TRBV7-9 and TRBJ2-7, is DTGVSQNPRHKITKRGQNVTFRCDPISEHNRLYWYRQTLGQGPEFLTYFQNEAQLEKSRLLSDRFSAERPKGSFSTLEIQRTEQGDSAMYLCASSLATAYEQYFGPGTRLTVT.

This clonotype was picked up many times. The chain is built from TRBV12-3 or TRBV12-4 and TRBJ2-7; 9 bases are shared with TRBD1. J was trimmed by 4 bases and V by 4 bases; bases with no gene match: 2. The CDR3 runs 13 residues. The CDR3 loop reads CASSSDRGYEQYF. CDR3 sequence (DNA): TGTGCCAGCAGTTCAGACAGGGGGTACGAGCAGTACTTC.

Only a few counts were recorded for this clonotype. The chain recombines TRBV18 with TRBJ2-7, with TRBD1 matching over 10 bases. The length of the CDR3 is 15 residues. CDR1 and CDR2 (germline): KGHSH, LQKENI. V was pared by 2 bases and J by 3 bases, with 4 bases of the junction left unmatched. This CDR3 is CASSPRDRGIYEQYF. CDR3 sequence (DNA): TGTGCCAGCTCACCAAGGGACAGGGGAATCTACGAGCAGTACTTC.

This clonotype was detected ten times or more. The chain is built from TRBV6-1 and TRBJ1-2; D gene unclear. Germline V gives CDR1 MNHNS, CDR2 SASEGT. Trimming removed 4 bases at V and 4 bases at J, with 10 bases between. This CDR3 comprises 13 residues. CDR3 protein: CASSGGMIYGYTF. The CDR3 region has the DNA TGTGCCAGCAGTGGCGGGATGATCTATGGCTACACCTTC.

The sample holds one count of this clonotype. The chain employs TRBV29-1 and TRBJ1-2; the D gene is possibly TRBD1 (6 bases). V was pared by 2 bases and J by 4 bases, with 14 bases between. The CDR3 loop spans 14 amino acids. Germline V gene lookup returns CDR1 SQVTM and CDR2 ANQGSEA. The CDR3, as DNA: TGCAGCGTTGAACCGGCAGGGGTAGGCTATGGCTACACCTTC. This sequence encodes CSVEPAGVGYGYTF.

The chain recombines TRBV2 with TRBJ1-5, with D perhaps TRBD1 (5 bases). The CDR3 covers 16 residues. In germline, CDR1 is SNHLY, CDR2 FYNNEI. Deletions cut 4 bases from V and 6 bases from J, with 19 bases between. CDR3 DNA sequence: TGTGCCAGCAGTGTGGCGGCTATGGGGCACGTTCAGCCCCAGCATTTT. It translates to CASSVAAMGHVQPQHF.

This clonotype has only a few counts. V usage is TRBV13 and J usage is TRBJ1-2; D is unresolved. Between the trimmed V and J ends, which lost 7 bases and 6 bases, there was a span of 18 bases. The CDR3 totals 14 residues. CDR1 and CDR2 (germline): PRHDT, FYEKMQ (reference sequence). The CDR3 reads CASTMTTRVDGYTF. The CDR3 nucleotides read TGTGCCAGCACCATGACGACGAGGGTGGATGGCTACACCTTC. Supplemented by reference TRBV13 and TRBJ1-2, the full variable domain reads AAGVIQSPRHLIKEKRETATLKCYPIPRHDTVYWYQQGPGQDPQFLISFYEKMQSDKGSIPDRFSAQQFSDYHSELNMSSLELGDSALYFCASTMTTRVDGYTFGSGTRLTVV.

This clonotype came up a few times. V is TRBV20-1 and J is TRBJ2-7, with 9 positions matching TRBD2. The CDR3 loop spans 16 amino acids. The V and J ends lost 2 bases and 0 bases, in that order; junction bases with no gene match: 8. CDR1 is DFQATT, CDR2 SNEGSKA, per germline (reference sequence). The CDR3 sequence is CSARPIAGASSYEQYF. DNA for the CDR3: TGCAGTGCTAGACCCATAGCGGGAGCTTCCTCCTACGAGCAGTACTTC.

This chain uses TRBV19 with TRBJ1-5, with D possibly matching TRBD1 (5 bases). The CDR3 extends over 15 amino acids. Germline loops: CDR1 LNHDA, CDR2 SQIVND (reference sequence). V lost 3 bases and J 3 bases, leaving 12 bases between the germline ends. The CDR3 sequence is CASSILRGSNQPQHF. DNA of the CDR3: TGTGCCAGTAGTATTTTACGGGGGTCCAATCAGCCCCAGCATTTT.